The 7 T cell receptor beta chains given below trace back to one sample, sequenced in a study of OX40 agonist ivuxolimab in advanced cancers. Library creation used the immunoSEQ multiplex PCR assay. The table was pulled from immuneACCESS by TCRdb, which kept in-frame rearrangements only. Such tables lose some clones; where checked, under half of the loss comes from unresolved V genes, and the rest has no known cause. The sample table records under 100,000 clones; around four fifths of these occur just once. Roughly 0.8% of the sample rests with the top ten. The starting material was CD4+ or CD8+ T cells sorted from blood, obtained in a trial of the OX40 agonist ivuxolimab. These TCRs come from an adult with an advanced solid tumor such as melanoma, head and neck, liver or kidney cancer.

This chain uses TRBV6-1 with TRBJ1-4; D gene unclear. V gave up 10 bases and J gave up 8 bases, with 17 bases separating them. The germline V gene has CDR1 MNHNS and CDR2 SASEGT. CDR3 length equals 13 residues. The DNA of the CDR3 is TGTGCCACCACACTTCGACCAATGGAAAAACTGTTTTTT. The encoded protein is CATTLRPMEKLFF.

This chain's CDR3 is CSGGRDYYNEQFF. CDR3 bases: TGCAGCGGTGGCCGGGACTACTACAATGAGCAGTTCTTC. The gene calls are TRBV29-1 and TRBJ2-1; 7 bases match TRBD2. The CDR3 sequence is 13 residues long. Trimming removed 7 bases from V and 3 bases from J; junction bases left unmatched: 6. Germline V lookup: CDR1 SQVTM, CDR2 ANQGSEA.

The J gene is TRBJ1-1, the V gene TRBV6-1; D perhaps matches TRBD1 (6 bases). Deletions cut 7 bases from V and 0 bases from J, with 9 bases between. The CDR3 length is 13 residues. Germline V gives CDR1 MNHNS, CDR2 SASEGT. CDR3 DNA: TGTGCCAGCACAACAGGGATGAACACTGAAGCTTTCTTT. Residues: CASTTGMNTEAFF.

The rearrangement links TRBV13 to TRBJ1-1; 9 nucleotides agree with TRBD1. The ends lost 2 bases at V and 5 bases at J; junction bases unmatched: 12. The CDR3 is made up of 17 amino acids. Germline V gene lookup returns CDR1 PRHDT and CDR2 FYEKMQ (reference sequence). CDR3 DNA sequence: TGTGCCAGCAGCTTAAGGCCCCCGGGACAGGGAAGAACTGAAGCTTTCTTT. Translating gives CASSLRPPGQGRTEAFF.

This sequence joins TRBV2 and TRBJ2-5; D is unclear. CDR3 length: 11 residues. Per the germline V gene, CDR1 is SNHLY and CDR2 is FYNNEI. V gave up 6 bases and J gave up 0 bases, with 2 bases separating them. CDR3: CASRYQETQYF. CDR3 nucleotide sequence: TGTGCCAGCAGGTACCAAGAGACCCAGTACTTC. Looking up the rest from reference TRBV2 and TRBJ2-5 gives the full variable domain: EPEVTQTPSHQVTQMGQEVILRCVPISNHLYFYWYRQILGQKVEFLVSFYNNEISEKSEIFDDQFSVERPDGSNFTLKIRSTKLEDSAMYFCASRYQETQYFGPGTRLLVL.

The rearrangement uses TRBV5-1 and TRBJ1-2, with 8 bases matching TRBD1. This CDR3 has 15 amino acids. Germline V gives CDR1 SGHRS, CDR2 YFSETQ. The J segment lost 2 bases and the V segment lost 5 bases, leaving 8 bases of the junction unmatched. The CDR3 loop reads CASRVDRGVNYGYTF. The CDR3 nucleotides read TGCGCCAGCAGAGTCGACAGGGGAGTAAACTATGGCTACACCTTC. Filled out from reference TRBV5-1 and TRBJ1-2, the complete variable domain reads KAGVTQTPRYLIKTRGQQVTLSCSPISGHRSVSWYQQTPGQGLQFLFEYFSETQRNKGNFPGRFSGRQFSNSRSEMNVSTLELGDSALYLCASRVDRGVNYGYTFGSGTRLTVV.

V gene TRBV4-3 combines with J gene TRBJ2-6; maybe TRBD1 (6 bases). The length of the CDR3 is 19 residues. Germline V CDR1 and CDR2: LGHNA, YSLEER. V was trimmed by 2 bases and J by 1 base, leaving 18 bases between them. This chain's CDR3 is CASSQSPGTRGSGANVLTF. For the CDR3, the DNA is TGCGCCAGCAGCCAATCCCCAGGGACAAGGGGGTCTGGGGCCAACGTCCTGACTTTC.